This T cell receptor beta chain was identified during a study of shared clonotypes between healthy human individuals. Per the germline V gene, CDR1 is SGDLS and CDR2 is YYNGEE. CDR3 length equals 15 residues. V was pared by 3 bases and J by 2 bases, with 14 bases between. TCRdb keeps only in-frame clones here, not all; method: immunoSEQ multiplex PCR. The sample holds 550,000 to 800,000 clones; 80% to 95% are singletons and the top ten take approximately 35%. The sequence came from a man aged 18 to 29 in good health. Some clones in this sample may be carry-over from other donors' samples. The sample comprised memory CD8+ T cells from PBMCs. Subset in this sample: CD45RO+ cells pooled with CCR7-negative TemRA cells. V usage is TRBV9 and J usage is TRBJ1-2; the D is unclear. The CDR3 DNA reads TGTGCCAGCAGCGGCCTTGGGGTACCGAACTATGGCTACACCTTC. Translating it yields CASSGLGVPNYGYTF.